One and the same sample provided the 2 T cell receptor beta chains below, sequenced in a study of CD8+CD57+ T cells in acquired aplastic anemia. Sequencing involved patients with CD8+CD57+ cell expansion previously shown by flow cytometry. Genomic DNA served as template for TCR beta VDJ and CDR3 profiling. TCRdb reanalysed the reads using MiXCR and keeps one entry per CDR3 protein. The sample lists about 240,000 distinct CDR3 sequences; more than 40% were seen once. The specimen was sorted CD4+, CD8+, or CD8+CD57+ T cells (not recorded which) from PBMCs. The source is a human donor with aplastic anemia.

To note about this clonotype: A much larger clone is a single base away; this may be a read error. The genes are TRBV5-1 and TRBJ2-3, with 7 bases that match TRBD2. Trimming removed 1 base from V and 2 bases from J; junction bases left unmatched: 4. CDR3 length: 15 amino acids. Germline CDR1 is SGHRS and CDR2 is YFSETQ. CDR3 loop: CASSLPSGPTDTQYF. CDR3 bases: TGCGCCAGCAGCTTGCCTAGCGGACCCACAGATACGCAGTATTTT.

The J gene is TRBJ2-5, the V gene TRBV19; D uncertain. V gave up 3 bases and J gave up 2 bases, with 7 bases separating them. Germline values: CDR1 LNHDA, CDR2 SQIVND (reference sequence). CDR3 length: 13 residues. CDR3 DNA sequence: TGTGCCAGTAGTATCAACAGACAAGAGACCCAGTACTTC. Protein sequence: CASSINRQETQYF.